Presented here are 4 T cell receptor beta chains from one specimen sequenced in a study of blood T cell repertoires in COVID-19. The repertoire was sequenced with immunoSEQ multiplex PCR; TCRdb's copy has only in-frame clones and lacks some. Seen here are roughly 120,000 clones, over 80% observed once, and the top ten hold 1% to 1.4%. The sequencing sample was made of peripheral blood. These receptor sequences come from a human donor in a cohort sampled during active COVID-19.

The CDR3 nucleotides read TGCGCCAGCAGCACTGAGGGATCCTACAATGAGCAGTTCTTC. Its translation: CASSTEGSYNEQFF. The rearrangement links TRBV5-1 to TRBJ2-1; D perhaps matches TRBD2 (5 bases). The CDR3 spans 14 residues. Trimming pared 4 bases from V and 1 base from J, leaving 9 bases between. Germline CDR1 SGHRS, CDR2 YFSETQ.

The sample holds a few counts of this clone. The CDR3 DNA is TGTGCCAGTAGTCCATCAGGGGTGAACACTGAAGCTTTCTTT. It specifies CASSPSGVNTEAFF. This chain joins TRBV19 and TRBJ1-1, with a tentative D call TRBD1 (6 bases). Germline lookup yields CDR1 LNHDA and CDR2 SQIVND (reference sequence). Trimming took off 5 bases at V and 0 bases at J, with 10 bases between the two ends. The length of the CDR3 is 14 residues.

V is TRBV5-1 and J is TRBJ2-7, with D possibly matching TRBD1 (6 bases). CDR1 and CDR2 (germline): SGHRS, YFSETQ. The CDR3 spans 14 residues. Deletions cut 4 bases from V and 2 bases from J, with 13 bases between. Here the CDR3 DNA reads TGCGCCAGCAGCCCAGACAGGCTTACCTACGAGCAGTACTTC. Protein product: CASSPDRLTYEQYF.

This chain connects TRBV19 to TRBJ2-5; no definite D call. CDR1 and CDR2 from the germline V gene are LNHDA and SQIVND (reference sequence). Trimming took 5 bases from V and 4 from J, leaving 5 bases between them. The CDR3 extends over 11 amino acids. Here the CDR3 reads CASSWRETQYF. The DNA for the CDR3 is TGTGCCAGTAGTTGGAGAGAGACCCAGTACTTC.